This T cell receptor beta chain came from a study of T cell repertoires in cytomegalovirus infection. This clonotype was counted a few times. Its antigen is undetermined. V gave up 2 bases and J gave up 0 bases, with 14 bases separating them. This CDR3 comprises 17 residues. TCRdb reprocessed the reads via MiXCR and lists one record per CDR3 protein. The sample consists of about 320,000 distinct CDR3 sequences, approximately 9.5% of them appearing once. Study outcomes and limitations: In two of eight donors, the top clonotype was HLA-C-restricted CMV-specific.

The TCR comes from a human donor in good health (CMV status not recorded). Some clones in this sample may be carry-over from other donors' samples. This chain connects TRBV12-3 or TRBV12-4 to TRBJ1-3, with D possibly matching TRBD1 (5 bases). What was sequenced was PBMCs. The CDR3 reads CASSLYPGGSSGNTIYF. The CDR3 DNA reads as TGTGCCAGCAGTTTATATCCGGGGGGTAGCTCTGGAAACACCATATATTTT.